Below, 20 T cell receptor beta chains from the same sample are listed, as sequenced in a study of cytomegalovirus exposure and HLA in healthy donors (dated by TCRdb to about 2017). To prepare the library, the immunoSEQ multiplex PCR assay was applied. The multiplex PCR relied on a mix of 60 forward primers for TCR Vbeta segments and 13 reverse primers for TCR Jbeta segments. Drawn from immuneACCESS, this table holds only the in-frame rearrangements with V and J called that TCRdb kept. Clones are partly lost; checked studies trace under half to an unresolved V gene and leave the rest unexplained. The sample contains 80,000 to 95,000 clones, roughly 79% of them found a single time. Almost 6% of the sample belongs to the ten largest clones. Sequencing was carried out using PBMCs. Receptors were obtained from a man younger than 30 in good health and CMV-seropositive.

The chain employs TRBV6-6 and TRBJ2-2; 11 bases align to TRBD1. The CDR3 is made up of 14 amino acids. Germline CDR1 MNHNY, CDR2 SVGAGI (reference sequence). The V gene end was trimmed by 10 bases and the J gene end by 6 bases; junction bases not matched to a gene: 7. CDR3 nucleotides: TGTGCCACCCGGGGGGGACAGGGGGCCGGGGAGCTGTTTTTT. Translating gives CATRGGQGAGELFF.

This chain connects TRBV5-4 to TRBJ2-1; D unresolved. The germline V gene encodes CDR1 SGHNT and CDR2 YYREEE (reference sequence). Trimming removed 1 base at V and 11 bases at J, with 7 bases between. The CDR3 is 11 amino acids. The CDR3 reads CASSLMEKQFF. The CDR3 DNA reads TGTGCCAGCAGCTTGATGGAGAAGCAGTTCTTC. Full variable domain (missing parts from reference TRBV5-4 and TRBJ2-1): ETGVTQSPTHLIKTRGQQVTLRCSSQSGHNTVSWYQQALGQGPQFIFQYYREEENGRGNFPPRFSGLQFPNYSSELNVNALELDDSALYLCASSLMEKQFFGPGTRLTVL.

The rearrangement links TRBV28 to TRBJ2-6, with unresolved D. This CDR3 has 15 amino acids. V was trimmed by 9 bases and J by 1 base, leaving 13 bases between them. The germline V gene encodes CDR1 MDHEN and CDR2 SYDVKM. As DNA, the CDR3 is TGTGCCAGTAGAATCGCCGAGTCTGGGGCCAACGTCCTGACTTTC. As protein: CASRIAESGANVLTF.

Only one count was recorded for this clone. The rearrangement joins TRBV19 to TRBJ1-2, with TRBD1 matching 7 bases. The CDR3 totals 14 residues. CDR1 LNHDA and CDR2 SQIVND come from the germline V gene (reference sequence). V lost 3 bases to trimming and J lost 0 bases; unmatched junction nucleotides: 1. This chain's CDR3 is CASSIGTANYGYTF. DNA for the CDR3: TGTGCCAGTAGTATCGGGACAGCTAACTATGGCTACACCTTC.

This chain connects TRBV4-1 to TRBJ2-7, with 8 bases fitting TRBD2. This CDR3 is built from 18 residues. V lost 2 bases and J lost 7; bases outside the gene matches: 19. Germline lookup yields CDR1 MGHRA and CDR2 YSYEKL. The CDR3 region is CASSQSFRRGSGNEEQYF. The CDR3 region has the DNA TGCGCCAGCAGCCAATCCTTTCGGCGTGGTAGCGGGAATGAAGAGCAGTACTTC.

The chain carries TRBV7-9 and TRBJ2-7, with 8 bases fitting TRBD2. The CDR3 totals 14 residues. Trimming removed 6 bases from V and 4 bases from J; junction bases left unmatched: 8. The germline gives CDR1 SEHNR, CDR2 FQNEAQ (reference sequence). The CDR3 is CASRYSGASYEQYF. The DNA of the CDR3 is TGTGCCAGCAGATATAGCGGGGCCTCTTACGAGCAGTACTTC.

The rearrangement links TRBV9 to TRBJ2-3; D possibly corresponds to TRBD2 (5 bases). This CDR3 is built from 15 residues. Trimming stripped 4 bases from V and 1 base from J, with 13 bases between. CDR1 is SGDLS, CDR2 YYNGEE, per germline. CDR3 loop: CASSPGGSGTDTQYF. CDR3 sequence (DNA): TGTGCCAGCAGCCCCGGTGGTAGCGGCACAGATACGCAGTATTTT.

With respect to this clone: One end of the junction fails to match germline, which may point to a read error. CDR3 sequence: CASSSDNEQFF. CDR3 DNA: TGCGCCAGCAGCTCCGACAATGAGCAGTTCTTC. The chain employs TRBV5-1 and TRBJ2-1; D ambiguous. Germline V gives CDR1 SGHRS, CDR2 YFSETQ. The CDR3 covers 11 residues.

The CDR3 protein is CATSKETGYEQYF. The CDR3, as DNA: TGTGCCACCAGCAAGGAAACAGGGTACGAGCAGTACTTC. The chain employs TRBV15 and TRBJ2-7; TRBD1 is a possible D gene (6 bases). CDR1 is LNHNV, CDR2 YYDKDF, per germline (reference sequence). The CDR3 length is 13 residues. Trimming took off 4 bases at V and 4 bases at J, with 11 bases between the two ends.

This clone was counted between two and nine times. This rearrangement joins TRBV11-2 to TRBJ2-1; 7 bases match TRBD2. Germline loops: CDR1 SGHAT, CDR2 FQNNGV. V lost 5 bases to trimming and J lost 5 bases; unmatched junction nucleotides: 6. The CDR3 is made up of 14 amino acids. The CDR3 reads CASSPRTSNNEQFF. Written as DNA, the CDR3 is TGTGCCAGCAGCCCACGGACTAGTAACAATGAGCAGTTCTTC.

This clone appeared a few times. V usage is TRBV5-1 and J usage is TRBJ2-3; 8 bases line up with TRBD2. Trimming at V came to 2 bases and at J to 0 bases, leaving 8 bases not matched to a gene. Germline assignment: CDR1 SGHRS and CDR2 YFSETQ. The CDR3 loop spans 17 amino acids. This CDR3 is CASSFTTSGDSTDTQYF. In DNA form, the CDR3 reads TGCGCCAGCAGCTTCACTACTAGCGGAGATAGCACAGATACGCAGTATTTT.

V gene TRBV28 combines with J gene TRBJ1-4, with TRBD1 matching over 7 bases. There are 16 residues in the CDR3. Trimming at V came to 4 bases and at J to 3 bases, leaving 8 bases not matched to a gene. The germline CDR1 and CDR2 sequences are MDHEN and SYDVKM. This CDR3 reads CASSSPPGQPNEKLFF. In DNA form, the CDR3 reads TGTGCCAGCAGTTCCCCCCCGGGACAGCCTAATGAAAAACTGTTTTTT.

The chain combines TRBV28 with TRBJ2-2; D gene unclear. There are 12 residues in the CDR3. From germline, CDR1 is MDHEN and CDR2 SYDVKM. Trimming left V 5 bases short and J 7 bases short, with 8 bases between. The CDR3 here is CASSPRFGELFF. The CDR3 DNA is TGTGCCAGCAGTCCCCGTTTCGGGGAGCTGTTTTTT.

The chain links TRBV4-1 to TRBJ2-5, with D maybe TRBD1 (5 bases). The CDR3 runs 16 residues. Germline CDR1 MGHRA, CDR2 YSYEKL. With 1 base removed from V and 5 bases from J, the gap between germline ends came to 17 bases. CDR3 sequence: CASSQGGFFVGETQYF. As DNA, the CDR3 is TGCGCCAGCAGCCAAGGGGGCTTTTTTGTGGGGGAGACCCAGTACTTC.

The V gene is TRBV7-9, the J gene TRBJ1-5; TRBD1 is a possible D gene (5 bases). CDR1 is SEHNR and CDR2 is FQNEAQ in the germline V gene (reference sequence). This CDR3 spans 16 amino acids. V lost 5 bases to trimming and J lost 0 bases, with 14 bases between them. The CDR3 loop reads CASSASGLHSNQPQHF. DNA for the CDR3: TGTGCCAGCAGCGCCTCGGGACTACATAGCAATCAGCCCCAGCATTTT.

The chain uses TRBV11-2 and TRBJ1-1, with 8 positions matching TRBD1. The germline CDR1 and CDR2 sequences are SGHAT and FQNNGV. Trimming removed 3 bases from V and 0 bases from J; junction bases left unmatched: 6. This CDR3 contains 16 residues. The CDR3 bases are TGTGCCAGCAGCTTCAAGGCAGGGGGCATGAACACTGAAGCTTTCTTT. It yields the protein CASSFKAGGMNTEAFF.

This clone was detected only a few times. The CDR3 sequence: CAITTGETEAFF. The CDR3, as DNA: TGTGCCATCACCACAGGGGAAACTGAAGCTTTCTTT. This chain uses TRBV10-3 with TRBJ1-1; 7 bases line up with TRBD1. V gave up 7 bases and J gave up 5 bases; unmatched junction bases: 4. The CDR3 is 12 amino acids. Germline assignment: CDR1 ENHRY and CDR2 SYGVKD.

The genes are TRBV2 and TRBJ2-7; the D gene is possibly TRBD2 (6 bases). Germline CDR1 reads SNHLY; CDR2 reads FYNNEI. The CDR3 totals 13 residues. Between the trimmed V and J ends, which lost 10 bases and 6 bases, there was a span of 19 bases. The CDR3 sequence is CATRGGPVGEQYF. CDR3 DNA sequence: TGTGCCACTAGAGGAGGGCCTGTTGGCGAGCAGTACTTC.

The CDR3 here is CASSQDGLGGHETQYF. CDR3 DNA: TGCGCCAGCAGCCAAGATGGGCTCGGGGGGCATGAGACCCAGTACTTC. V usage is TRBV4-1 and J usage is TRBJ2-5, with a weak D call TRBD2 (7 bases). V lost 0 bases and J 5 bases, leaving 16 bases between the germline ends. Looked up from germline, CDR1 is MGHRA and CDR2 is YSYEKL. The CDR3 covers 16 residues.

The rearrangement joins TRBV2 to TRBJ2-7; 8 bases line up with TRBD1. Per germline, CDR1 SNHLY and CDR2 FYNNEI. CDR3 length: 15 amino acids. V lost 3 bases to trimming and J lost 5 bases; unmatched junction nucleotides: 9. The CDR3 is CASSDPGQGDNEQYF. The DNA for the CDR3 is TGTGCCAGCAGTGACCCCGGACAGGGAGATAACGAGCAGTACTTC.